These 32 T cell receptor beta chains originate from one sample sequenced in a study of cytomegalovirus exposure and HLA in healthy donors (dated by TCRdb to about 2017). Libraries were prepared through the immunoSEQ multiplex PCR assay. The multiplex PCR relied on a mix of 60 forward primers for TCR Vbeta segments and 13 reverse primers for TCR Jbeta segments. The immuneACCESS repertoire file appears here via TCRdb, limited to in-frame rearrangements. These files lack a portion of the clones; in checked studies, under half of the deficit traces to unresolved V genes, and the cause of the others is not known. The sample table shows 170,000 or so clones, and over 75% are seen once. Clones ranked in the top ten supply approximately 1.4% of the sample. Material: PBMCs. These receptors were taken from a woman in her twenties or thirties in good health and CMV-seronegative.

J is TRBJ1-6 and V is TRBV7-2; the D is unclear. Per the germline V gene, CDR1 is SGHTA and CDR2 is FQGNSA. With 7 bases removed from V and 1 base from J, the gap between germline ends came to 14 bases. The CDR3 consists of 16 residues. CDR3 sequence reads: CASTILGSSYNSPLHF. The CDR3 nucleotides are TGTGCCAGCACCATCCTCGGGAGTTCCTATAATTCACCCCTCCACTTT.

The chain combines TRBV29-1 with TRBJ2-1, with a weak D call TRBD2 (7 bases). With 4 bases removed from V and 7 bases from J, the gap between germline ends came to 11 bases. The CDR3 is 12 amino acids. CDR1 and CDR2 (germline): SQVTM, ANQGSEA. This CDR3 is CSVAGGRNEQFF. In nucleotides, the CDR3 is TGCAGCGTTGCGGGGGGCCGGAATGAGCAGTTCTTC.

The V gene is TRBV21-1, the J gene TRBJ2-5; the table calls TRBD1, which could not be checked here. TRBV21-1 counts as a pseudogene. CDR3 size: 17 residues. The CDR3 loop reads CASFTGTGGGKVETQYF. CDR3 DNA: TGTGCCAGCTTCACCGGGACAGGTGGTGGAAAAGTGGAGACCCAGTACTTC.

The chain is built from TRBV6-4 and TRBJ1-2; maybe TRBD1 (6 bases). CDR1 and CDR2 from the germline V gene are MRHNA and SNTAGT. V was cut by 10 bases and J by 1 base, with 16 bases left in between. CDR3 length equals 14 residues. The CDR3 nucleotides are TGTGCCACCCGGGGGGGCCAAAGTAACTATGGCTACACCTTC. Protein: CATRGGQSNYGYTF.

A single count supports this clone. J is TRBJ1-1 and V is TRBV5-1, with a weak D call TRBD1 (6 bases). Trimming stripped 4 bases from V and 0 bases from J, with 10 bases between. Germline CDR1 reads SGHRS; CDR2 reads YFSETQ. The CDR3 spans 14 residues. The CDR3 loop reads CASSKGQLNTEAFF. The CDR3 DNA sequence: TGCGCCAGCAGCAAAGGACAGTTGAACACTGAAGCTTTCTTT.

This chain uses TRBV7-9 with TRBJ2-2, with 11 bases fitting TRBD2. Trimming cost V 4 bases and J 3 bases; bases outside gene matches: 13. This CDR3 spans 19 amino acids. Germline CDR1 reads SEHNR; CDR2 reads FQNEAQ (reference sequence). CDR3 sequence reads: CASSSTGVAGGQDTGELFF. CDR3 coding DNA: TGTGCCAGCAGCTCCACGGGAGTAGCGGGGGGGCAGGACACCGGGGAGCTGTTTTTT.

The rearrangement joins TRBV19 to TRBJ1-1; 8 positions agree with TRBD1. V lost 10 bases to trimming and J lost 5 bases; unmatched junction nucleotides: 9. The germline CDR1 and CDR2 sequences are LNHDA and SQIVND (reference sequence). The CDR3 sequence is 13 residues long. The CDR3 here is CATNGQGGTEAFF. CDR3 DNA sequence: TGTGCCACGAACGGACAGGGAGGTACTGAAGCTTTCTTT.

This clone has just one count. The chain employs TRBV5-1 and TRBJ2-2; the match to TRBD2 covers 11 bases. The CDR3 length is 16 residues. Per the germline V gene, CDR1 is SGHRS and CDR2 is YFSETQ. The V and J ends lost 0 bases and 6 bases, in that order; junction bases with no gene match: 4. The CDR3 sequence is CASSLEIAGGPGELFF. CDR3 bases: TGCGCCAGCAGCTTGGAAATAGCGGGGGGGCCCGGGGAGCTGTTTTTT. Combining the CDR3 with reference TRBV5-1 and TRBJ2-2 gives the whole variable domain KAGVTQTPRYLIKTRGQQVTLSCSPISGHRSVSWYQQTPGQGLQFLFEYFSETQRNKGNFPGRFSGRQFSNSRSEMNVSTLELGDSALYLCASSLEIAGGPGELFFGEGSRLTVL.

This clone has just a few counts. The chain links TRBV5-4 to TRBJ2-3; 9 bases agree with TRBD2. J was trimmed by 6 bases and V by 3 bases; bases with no gene match: 8. The CDR3 loop spans 15 amino acids. In germline, CDR1 is SGHNT, CDR2 YYREEE (reference sequence). CDR3: CASSWGLAMTDTQYF. Here the CDR3 DNA reads TGTGCCAGCAGCTGGGGACTAGCCATGACGGATACGCAGTATTTT.

There are many counts of this clone. The chain has TRBV29-1 and TRBJ1-1, with D possibly matching TRBD1 (5 bases). Trimming stripped 0 bases from V and 6 bases from J, with 8 bases between. The CDR3 is made up of 12 amino acids. Germline loops: CDR1 SQVTM, CDR2 ANQGSEA. CDR3 nucleotide sequence: TGCAGCGTTGAAGATTGGGGCGCTGAAGCTTTCTTT. Its protein is CSVEDWGAEAFF.

The rearrangement joins TRBV18 to TRBJ2-7, with no clear D. Trimming took 3 bases from V and 5 from J, leaving 11 bases between them. CDR1 and CDR2 (germline): KGHSH, LQKENI. The CDR3 is made up of 13 amino acids. In nucleotides, the CDR3 is TGTGCCAGCTCACCGTCGCTGAGGAACGAGCAGTACTTC. Its protein product is CASSPSLRNEQYF.

This clone was observed a handful of times. The chain couples TRBV9 to TRBJ2-5; 13 bases line up with TRBD2. CDR1 is SGDLS and CDR2 is YYNGEE in the germline V gene. The CDR3 loop spans 16 amino acids. Germline trimming cut 0 bases from V and 4 bases from J; bases unmatched to any gene: 3. In nucleotides, the CDR3 is TGTGCCAGCAGCGTAGGGGGACTAGCGGGGTTAGAGACCCAGTACTTC. This encodes CASSVGGLAGLETQYF.

With regard to this clone: This sample includes further DNA sequences coding for the same CDR3. The rearrangement joins TRBV7-3 to TRBJ1-1, with D maybe TRBD1 (5 bases). V was clipped by 5 bases and J by 1 base, with 8 bases between them. The CDR3 loop spans 13 amino acids. CDR1 is SGHTA and CDR2 is FQGTGA in the germline V gene. The CDR3 DNA follows: TGTGCCAGCAGCAGCCAGGGGAACACTGAAGCTTTCTTT. Its protein is CASSSQGNTEAFF.

This rearrangement joins TRBV6-7 to TRBJ1-3; 8 nucleotides match TRBD1. Being an ORF, TRBV6-7 has a function that is uncertain. Trimming at V came to 6 bases and at J to 3 bases, leaving 19 bases not matched to a gene. This CDR3 spans 19 amino acids. CDR3 DNA sequence: TGTGCCAGCAGCGACAGGACCCAGGGGGCCCCATGGTTTGGAAACACCATATATTTT. Encoded protein: CASSDRTQGAPWFGNTIYF.

CDR3 nucleotide sequence: TGTGCCAGCAGTTTTAGCGCGGGGGAGGTAAGCGAGCAGTACTTC. Its translation is CASSFSAGEVSEQYF. V is TRBV28 and J is TRBJ2-7; 7 bases are shared with TRBD2. Losses at the gene ends were 3 bases for V and 6 bases for J; bases not matched to a gene: 11. The V gene's germline CDR1 is MDHEN and CDR2 SYDVKM. The CDR3 has 15 amino acids.

This chain connects TRBV29-1 to TRBJ2-5; TRBD2 is a possible D gene (5 bases). This CDR3 comprises 12 residues. Germline CDR1 SQVTM, CDR2 ANQGSEA. The ends were cut back, 5 bases at V and 5 bases at J, with 12 bases in the middle. The CDR3 is CSVSDWWETQYF. In DNA form, the CDR3 reads TGCAGCGTTTCGGACTGGTGGGAGACCCAGTACTTC.

The chain combines TRBV6-1 with TRBJ2-7; maybe TRBD2 (6 bases). The V gene lost 6 bases and the J gene lost 3 bases, with 18 bases spanning the gap. Germline values: CDR1 MNHNS, CDR2 SASEGT. The CDR3 extends over 15 amino acids. This CDR3 is CASRAMDYLIYEQYF. CDR3 DNA sequence: TGTGCCAGCAGGGCTATGGACTACCTGATCTACGAGCAGTACTTC.

This clone was seen a few times. The chain links TRBV28 to TRBJ2-7; D is possibly TRBD2 (6 bases). The ends were cut back, 6 bases at V and 3 bases at J, with 15 bases in the middle. Looked up from germline, CDR1 is MDHEN and CDR2 is SYDVKM. The CDR3 covers 14 residues. CDR3: CASSRGMEGYEQYF. The CDR3 DNA sequence: TGTGCCAGCAGCAGAGGGATGGAGGGCTACGAGCAGTACTTC.

This chain links TRBV2 with TRBJ2-5; possibly TRBD2 for D (5 bases). The CDR3 extends over 16 amino acids. Germline V gene data show CDR1 as SNHLY and CDR2 as FYNNEI. The V end lost 3 bases, the J end lost 1 base, and 15 bases lay between the germline ends. CDR3 in DNA: TGTGCCAGCAGTGATGCGGCTAGCCTTCCCCAAGAGACCCAGTACTTC. Its protein is CASSDAASLPQETQYF.

This chain links TRBV5-5 with TRBJ2-2; D is unclear. Germline V gives CDR1 SGHKS, CDR2 YYEKEE (reference sequence). V was shortened by 1 base and J by 0 bases, with 7 bases between the two germline ends. CDR3 length: 15 amino acids. CDR3 nucleotides: TGTGCCAGCAGCTTGACAGTCGCGAACACCGGGGAGCTGTTTTTT. Its protein product is CASSLTVANTGELFF.

The rearrangement joins TRBV7-9 to TRBJ2-1, with no clear D. This CDR3 spans 14 amino acids. Germline V gene data show CDR1 as SEHNR and CDR2 as FQNEAQ (reference sequence). V was trimmed by 4 bases and J by 6 bases, leaving 13 bases between them. As DNA, the CDR3 is TGTGCCAGCAGCTCCAGACTGAATAGCAATGAGCAGTTCTTC. This codes for CASSSRLNSNEQFF.

CDR3 in DNA: TGTGCCAGCAGTGCTGGCGGAAACACCATATATTTT. This codes for CASSAGGNTIYF. V is TRBV6-1 and J is TRBJ1-3; D unresolved. This CDR3 has 12 residues. Trimming cost V 4 bases and J 4 bases, with 5 bases left between them. CDR1 and CDR2 (germline): MNHNS, SASEGT.

V gene TRBV4-2 combines with J gene TRBJ2-3, with 10 bases matching TRBD2. The V gene's germline CDR1 is LGHNA and CDR2 YNFKEQ. The CDR3 extends over 15 amino acids. J was trimmed by 1 base and V by 4 bases; bases with no gene match: 2. CDR3 nucleotide sequence: TGTGCCAGCAGCCCCCTAGCGGGGGGCACAGATACGCAGTATTTT. Its protein product is CASSPLAGGTDTQYF.

The rearrangement joins TRBV29-1 to TRBJ2-2; 9 bases line up with TRBD2. V dropped 6 bases and J dropped 4; count of bases not matched to a gene: 6. CDR1 is SQVTM and CDR2 is ANQGSEA in the germline V gene. The CDR3 extends over 14 amino acids. The CDR3 nucleotides are TGCAGCGTGGGTGGGACTAGCAGCACCGGGGAGCTGTTTTTT. It translates to CSVGGTSSTGELFF.

The CDR3 here is CASRQDTTEAFF. DNA for the CDR3: TGTGCCAGCAGACAAGACACGACTGAAGCTTTCTTT. The chain recombines TRBV7-9 with TRBJ1-1; D ambiguous. This CDR3 has 12 amino acids. Germline-derived CDR1 and CDR2 are SEHNR and FQNEAQ (reference sequence). Trimming pared 6 bases from V and 5 bases from J, leaving 10 bases between.

CDR3 protein: CAIHPGQGSPNYGYTF. The DNA for the CDR3 is TGTGCCATCCACCCGGGACAGGGATCCCCTAACTATGGCTACACCTTC. The genes are TRBV10-3 and TRBJ1-2; 9 positions match TRBD1. The CDR3 extends over 16 amino acids. V was clipped by 8 bases and J by 0 bases; unmatched bases: 10. The germline V gene has CDR1 ENHRY and CDR2 SYGVKD.

This chain connects TRBV2 to TRBJ2-7, with 8 bases fitting TRBD1. Per germline, CDR1 SNHLY and CDR2 FYNNEI. CDR3 length equals 14 residues. The ends lost 5 bases at V and 6 bases at J; junction bases unmatched: 9. The CDR3 coding sequence is TGTGCCAGCAGTACGACAGGGGCTCTGGGCGAGCAGTACTTC. Its translation is CASSTTGALGEQYF.

This chain connects TRBV7-9 to TRBJ2-7, with 7 bases aligning to TRBD2. The CDR3 is 14 amino acids. CDR1 and CDR2 from the germline V gene are SEHNR and FQNEAQ (reference sequence). Losses at the gene ends were 5 bases for V and 0 bases for J; bases not matched to a gene: 4. The CDR3 loop reads CASSHPGGSYEQYF. In nucleotides, the CDR3 is TGTGCCAGCAGCCACCCGGGGGGCTCCTACGAGCAGTACTTC.

The rearrangement uses TRBV15 and TRBJ1-6, with 9 bases matching TRBD1. The CDR3 has 14 residues. The trim removed 3 bases at V and 10 bases at J, leaving 4 bases unmatched. Germline lookup yields CDR1 LNHNV and CDR2 YYDKDF (reference sequence). DNA for the CDR3: TGTGCCACCAGCAGGGACAGGGGTGAATCACCCCTCCACTTT. Encoded protein: CATSRDRGESPLHF.

V gene TRBV7-9 combines with J gene TRBJ1-4, with unresolved D. The length of the CDR3 is 14 residues. V was shortened by 3 bases and J by 4 bases, with 9 bases between the two germline ends. Per the germline V gene, CDR1 is SEHNR and CDR2 is FQNEAQ (reference sequence). The chain's CDR3 is CASSFTTNNEKLFF. CDR3 sequence (DNA): TGTGCCAGCAGCTTTACCACTAATAATGAAAAACTGTTTTTT.

This chain uses TRBV30 with TRBJ2-7, with D possibly TRBD1 on 5 matching bases. V lost 5 bases to trimming and J lost 5 bases, with 13 bases between them. Germline values: CDR1 GTSNPN, CDR2 SVGIG (reference sequence). The CDR3 spans 12 residues. The CDR3 nucleotides read TGTGCCTGGGACACAGGTGGTCACGAGCAGTACTTC. It specifies CAWDTGGHEQYF.

This clone appeared many times. This chain uses TRBV6-1 with TRBJ1-5, with a tentative D call TRBD1 (6 bases). The V gene lost 4 bases and the J gene lost 3 bases, with 13 bases spanning the gap. Germline V gives CDR1 MNHNS, CDR2 SASEGT. This CDR3 is 15 amino acids long. The CDR3 region has the DNA TGTGCCAGCAGTGTTCAAACAGGGCCCAATCAGCCCCAGCATTTT. This sequence encodes CASSVQTGPNQPQHF.